Listed below are T cell receptor beta chains from one sample, sequenced in a study of CD8+CD57+ T cells in acquired aplastic anemia. A single record per CDR3 protein comes from TCRdb applying MiXCR to the reads. The profile shows 200,000 to 250,000 distinct CDR3 sequences, under 65% of them singletons. What was sequenced was sorted CD4+, CD8+, or CD8+CD57+ T cells (not recorded which) from PBMCs. These receptors were obtained from a human donor in good health. CDR3s include the opening cysteine and the closing phenylalanine or tryptophan. Fields, in order: V gene, clone size, D gene, J gene, CDR3 length, CDR3 protein, CDR3 DNA. D genes are given only for firm matches. Size is stated for part of the rows, as once, few or many counts, or as a class when the clone is expanded.

TRBV7-4	once	.	TRBJ2-7	14	CASSLLPQHYEQYF	TGTGCCAGCAGCTTACTCCCACAGCACTACGAGCAGTACTTC
TRBV10-1	.	TRBD1	TRBJ1-3	18	CASSECLIWDREGNTIYF	TGCGCCAGCAGTGAATGTTTGATTTGGGACAGGGAGGGAAACACCATATATTTT
TRBV10-3	.	.	TRBJ1-6	14	CAISVEESNSPLHF	TGTGCCATCAGTGTAGAGGAAAGCAATTCACCCCTCCACTTT
TRBV2	once	TRBD2	TRBJ2-5	20	CASTVPKAGTSGGEGWTQYF	TGTGCCAGCACCGTACCGAAAGCCGGGACTAGCGGGGGAGAAGGCTGGACCCAGTACTTC
TRBV20-1	.	TRBD1	TRBJ1-2	14	CSAVGQRGLYGYTF	TGCAGTGCCGTAGGCCAAAGGGGGCTTTATGGCTACACCTTC
TRBV5-1	.	TRBD2	TRBJ2-5	14	CASSVAGGPETQYF	TGTGCCAGCAGCGTAGCGGGGGGGCCGGAGACCCAGTACTTC
TRBV6-1	many	TRBD2	TRBJ2-1	15	CASPATSGEHNEQFF	TGTGCCAGCCCAGCGACTAGCGGGGAACACAATGAGCAGTTCTTC
TRBV7-9	once	.	TRBJ1-2	15	CASSLPTGLTYGYTF	TGTGCCAGCAGCTTGCCAACAGGGCTGACCTATGGCTACACCTTC
TRBV20-1	.	.	TRBJ1-1	15	CSARDPSPAGTEAFF	TGCAGTGCTAGAGATCCCTCCCCGGCTGGGACTGAAGCTTTCTTT
TRBV20-1	.	.	TRBJ2-2	13	CSARPLASGELFF	TGCAGTGCTAGACCTTTAGCGAGCGGGGAGCTGTTTTTT
TRBV5-4	.	TRBD2	TRBJ2-1	15	CASSLLAGSYNEQFF	TGTGCCAGCAGCTTGCTAGCGGGGTCCTACAATGAGCAGTTCTTC
TRBV10-3	few	.	TRBJ2-2	13	CAIMWSDTGELFF	TGTGCCATCATGTGGTCAGACACCGGGGAGCTGTTTTTT
TRBV20-1	.	.	TRBJ2-7	12	CSARGDSYEQYF	TGCAGTGCTAGAGGCGACAGCTACGAGCAGTACTTC
TRBV7-2	.	TRBD2	TRBJ2-7	14	CASKTTRGGYEQYF	TGTGCCAGCAAAACAACGCGGGGGGGCTACGAGCAGTACTTC
TRBV7-9	.	.	TRBJ1-6	15	CASSLDSSYNSPLHF	TGTGCCAGCAGTTTAGACAGTAGCTATAATTCACCCCTCCACTTT
TRBV9	many	TRBD2	TRBJ2-7	15	CASSVGTSGYYEQYF	TGTGCCAGCAGCGTTGGGACTAGCGGGTACTACGAGCAGTACTTC
TRBV7-3	.	.	TRBJ1-2	13	CASSLHRVDGYTF	TGTGCCAGCAGCTTACACAGGGTGGACGGCTACACCTTC
TRBV7-6	.	TRBD2	TRBJ2-3	16	CASRRQLAGGSYEQYF	TGTGCCAGCAGAAGACAGCTAGCGGGAGGGTCCTACGAGCAGTATTTT
TRBV10-3	.	TRBD1	TRBJ2-3	16	CAIRAGTGGSTDTQYF	TGTGCCATCAGAGCCGGGACAGGGGGTAGCACAGATACGCAGTATTTT
TRBV5-1	.	.	TRBJ2-3	16	CASSLAIAPSTDTQYF	TGCGCCAGCAGCTTGGCAATAGCTCCTAGCACAGATACGCAGTATTTT
TRBV19	.	.	TRBJ1-3	18	CASSMVFRGVGDGDTIYF	TGTGCCAGTAGTATGGTCTTTCGGGGTGTGGGCGATGGAGACACCATATATTTT
TRBV7-8	once	TRBD2	TRBJ2-1	15	CASTQSSGTYNEQFF	TGTGCCAGTACCCAATCGAGCGGGACTTACAATGAGCAGTTCTTC